Listed below are T cell receptor beta chains from one sample, sequenced in a study of memory CD4+ T cells and cytomegalovirus serostatus. Clones were sequenced by immunoSEQ multiplex PCR, and TCRdb holds only the in-frame ones, with some missing. In the table there are 50,000 to 60,000 clones, about 83% of which are singletons. Sample: memory CD4+ T cells from blood. All receptors come from an adult in good health and CMV-seropositive. Both conserved end residues are part of each CDR3. A D gene is named only where the DNA matches it firmly.

J gene | D gene | V gene | CDR3 protein
TRBJ2-3 | - | TRBV11-2 | CASSLGRGTDTQYF
TRBJ2-2 | - | TRBV6-1 | CASSDGGWTGELFF
TRBJ2-7 | TRBD2 | TRBV7-9 | CASSPTSARAYEQYF
TRBJ1-6 | - | TRBV11-2 | CASSPGFTSYNSPLHF
TRBJ2-2 | - | TRBV2 | CASMGSSNTGELFF
TRBJ2-7 | - | TRBV6-1 | CASSEGTDAPYEQYF
TRBJ1-2 | - | TRBV6-5 | CASSSSNYGYTF
TRBJ1-1 | - | TRBV6-1 | CASSLTDGNTEAFF
TRBJ1-5 | TRBD1 | TRBV7-2 | CASSSDREQPQHF
TRBJ1-5 | - | TRBV6-1 | CASTERGNQPQHF
TRBJ1-2 | - | TRBV5-1 | CASSPGEVGLYGYTF
TRBJ2-5 | TRBD2 | TRBV7-2 | CASSQTSLETQYF
TRBJ1-1 | TRBD1 | TRBV27 | CASSPTGRVTEAFF
TRBJ2-7 | - | TRBV28 | CASSSAYEQYF
TRBJ1-1 | - | TRBV18 | CASSPREGVTEAFF
TRBJ2-1 | - | TRBV28 | CASSLWVDEQFF
TRBJ1-6 | - | TRBV2 | CASIETGGNSPLHF
TRBJ2-5 | - | TRBV18 | CASSPGGKTQYF
TRBJ2-7 | - | TRBV6-1 | CASRRTSGFYEQYF
TRBJ2-6 | TRBD1 | TRBV11-1 | CASSTHRGAMSGANVLTF
TRBJ1-1 | - | TRBV2 | CASTRVSNTEAFF
TRBJ1-4 | - | TRBV5-6 | CASSFGVRERNEKLFF
TRBJ2-5 | - | TRBV6-6 | CASSSRGQIGAETQYF
TRBJ2-7 | TRBD1 | TRBV6-5 | CASSMGQGKNEQYF
TRBJ2-3 | - | TRBV19 | CASSNGLAKGTDTQYF
TRBJ1-1 | - | TRBV5-5 | CASSLDWNTEAFF
TRBJ2-7 | - | TRBV7-8 | CASSLAHDEQYF
TRBJ2-3 | - | TRBV28 | CASSLPTRSTDTQYF
TRBJ2-3 | - | TRBV7-3 | CASSSGLTSTDTQYF
TRBJ2-7 | - | TRBV6-1 | CASSKDMSYEQYF
TRBJ1-2 | TRBD1 | TRBV10-3 | CAISDDRGRAYGYTF
TRBJ2-7 | - | TRBV4-1 | CASSQDRQTSYPYEQYF
TRBJ1-1 | - | TRBV19 | CASSRYISNTEAFF
TRBJ2-3 | - | TRBV5-1 | CASSWSGGGQNTDTQYF
TRBJ2-7 | TRBD2 | TRBV28 | CASRLAGSSYEQYF
TRBJ2-5 | TRBD2 | TRBV7-2 | CASSQGGAGEETQYF
TRBJ1-2 | - | TRBV2 | CASKRSGFYGYTF
TRBJ1-1 | - | TRBV28 | CASGPIEAFF
TRBJ2-1 | - | TRBV28 | CASSPRGTFQFF
TRBJ2-5 | - | TRBV29-1 | CSVDKSSRQTQYF
TRBJ2-1 | - | TRBV29-1 | CSVMGLGPDNEQFF
TRBJ2-5 | TRBD2 | TRBV7-2 | CASSRGSGGQETQYF
TRBJ1-2 | - | TRBV6-5 | CASLRGGGNYGYTF
TRBJ1-1 | - | TRBV19 | CASSITIRTEAFF
TRBJ2-1 | TRBD2 | TRBV4-3 | CASSRSSSGGLNEQFF
TRBJ2-2 | - | TRBV5-4 | CASSVLPLDASAGELFF
TRBJ2-7 | TRBD2 | TRBV6-6 | CASSYPSGATYEQYF
TRBJ1-2 | TRBD1 | TRBV5-1 | CASSQTGDRGYTF
TRBJ1-1 | TRBD1 | TRBV5-1 | CASSWEGTAEAFF
TRBJ2-5 | TRBD1 | TRBV19 | CASSRAWTGGAEGKTQYF
TRBJ1-1 | - | TRBV18 | CASSPSVMNTEAFF
TRBJ1-2 | - | TRBV7-9 | CASSLSEEGYTF
TRBJ1-3 | TRBD1 | TRBV9 | CASSGGQGGGNTIYF
TRBJ2-3 | - | TRBV9 | CASSPRPPDTDTQYF